This TCR beta chain was identified during a study of T cells after yellow fever vaccination. Overall study findings and caveats: From the bulk population, abundant clonotypes could contaminate and appear within FACS-sorted repertoires. The CD4 compartment and the CD8 compartment contained a small share of clonotypes in common.

V lost 0 bases and J 8 bases, leaving 7 bases between the germline ends. Germline values: CDR1 SGHDN, CDR2 FVKESK. The CDR3 runs to 12 residues. This clonotype was seen at least ten times. Its antigen is currently unknown. MiXCR, run by TCRdb on the 5' RACE reads, gives a single entry per CDR3 protein. The profile shows 110,000 to 150,000 distinct CDR3 sequences, 6.6% of them singletons. This receptor was taken from a man aged 25 to 40 who received the YFV17D yellow fever vaccine. Here the sequenced sample was CD4+ T cells sorted from PBMCs, taken 10 days after the yellow fever booster vaccination. This chain joins TRBV14 and TRBJ1-2; D not certain. The CDR3 spells CASSQDPIGYTF. In nucleotides, the CDR3 is TGTGCCAGCAGCCAAGACCCCATCGGCTACACCTTC.